This T cell receptor beta chain originates from a study of blood T cell repertoires in COVID-19. Overall study: Samples taken during acute and convalescent COVID-19 were collected in the United States, Italy and Spain. PBMCs, B-cell-depleted T cells, or T cells were the source of the cDNA or gDNA that made up the material.

Assay used: immunoSEQ multiplex PCR; TCRdb lists only in-frame clones, some missing. Of fewer than 100,000 clones in the sample, 88% were seen once. The CDR3 has 13 amino acids. Germline V CDR1 and CDR2: KGHSH, LQKENI. V gave up 2 bases and J gave up 4 bases, with 8 bases separating them. The origin of this receptor is a human donor in a cohort sampled during active COVID-19. V is TRBV18 and J is TRBJ1-2; D not certain. Specimen: peripheral blood. This CDR3 is CASSPSGIYGYTF. The CDR3 DNA reads as TGTGCCAGCTCACCATCGGGGATCTATGGCTACACCTTC.